A single sample is the source of the 18 T cell receptor beta chains below, sequenced in a study of OX40 agonist ivuxolimab in advanced cancers. Here immunoSEQ multiplex PCR was the method, and the copy in TCRdb shows in-frame clones only, minus some. The sample includes roughly 43,000 clones, about 86% seen only once; the top ten take 30% to 45%. The source material was CD4+ or CD8+ T cells sorted from blood, sampled in a trial of the OX40 agonist ivuxolimab. The receptors come from an adult with an advanced solid tumor such as melanoma, head and neck, liver or kidney cancer.

The chain recombines TRBV7-9 with TRBJ1-1, with D uncertain. Per germline, CDR1 SEHNR and CDR2 FQNEAQ (reference sequence). V was pared by 4 bases and J by 1 base, with 7 bases between. The CDR3 totals 13 residues. CDR3 sequence: CASSYIGNTEAFF. CDR3 in DNA: TGTGCCAGCAGCTATATTGGGAACACTGAAGCTTTCTTT.

This rearrangement joins TRBV10-3 to TRBJ1-1; maybe TRBD1 (5 bases). The germline CDR1 and CDR2 sequences are ENHRY and SYGVKD. The CDR3 length is 14 residues. Trimming cost V 6 bases and J 1 base, with 12 bases left between them. As DNA, the CDR3 is TGTGCCATCAGATCAGGGAAAGGGAACACTGAAGCTTTCTTT. Its translation is CAIRSGKGNTEAFF.

The chain uses TRBV19 and TRBJ2-1; 7 nucleotides match TRBD2. Germline-derived CDR1 and CDR2 are LNHDA and SQIVND (reference sequence). CDR3 size: 14 residues. V trimming: 6 bases; J trimming: 9 bases; junction bases outside the gene matches: 11. CDR3: CASRGRGGPGEQFF. The CDR3 bases are TGTGCCAGTAGGGGAAGGGGAGGGCCAGGTGAGCAGTTCTTC.

CDR3 bases: TGTGCCAGCAGTGAAGTAGGGGCAAATCAGCCCCAGCATTTT. As protein: CASSEVGANQPQHF. The gene calls are TRBV2 and TRBJ1-5, with a possible D match to TRBD1 (5 bases). Germline V gene sequence: CDR1 SNHLY, CDR2 FYNNEI. The V end lost 1 base, the J end lost 4 bases, and 8 bases lay between the germline ends. CDR3 length: 14 residues. Drawing the rest from reference TRBV2 and TRBJ1-5, the complete variable domain is EPEVTQTPSHQVTQMGQEVILRCVPISNHLYFYWYRQILGQKVEFLVSFYNNEISEKSEIFDDQFSVERPDGSNFTLKIRSTKLEDSAMYFCASSEVGANQPQHFGDGTRLSIL.

This chain joins TRBV5-1 and TRBJ2-1, with 10 bases identical to TRBD2. Germline V CDR1 and CDR2: SGHRS, YFSETQ. The ends lost 4 bases at V and 2 bases at J; junction bases unmatched: 3. The CDR3 extends over 15 amino acids. CDR3 sequence reads: CASSAGTSAYNEQFF. The CDR3 DNA reads TGCGCCAGCAGCGCCGGGACTAGCGCCTACAATGAGCAGTTCTTC.

The V gene is TRBV29-1, the J gene TRBJ1-2; D ambiguous. There are 12 residues in the CDR3. Trimming removed 3 bases at V and 4 bases at J, with 9 bases between. CDR1 is SQVTM, CDR2 ANQGSEA, per germline. The CDR3 DNA reads as TGCAGCGTTGAGACACAGATCTATGGCTACACCTTC. It specifies CSVETQIYGYTF.

The chain combines TRBV4-1 with TRBJ2-2, with D perhaps matching TRBD1 (9 bases). There are 19 residues in the CDR3. Germline assignment: CDR1 MGHRA and CDR2 YSYEKL. Trimming took 3 bases from V and 5 from J, leaving 25 bases between them. CDR3 sequence: CASSQTGGGQGKGTGELFF. CDR3 DNA sequence: TGCGCCAGCAGCCAGACGGGGGGGGGACAGGGTAAGGGGACCGGGGAGCTGTTTTTT.

The rearrangement uses TRBV13 and TRBJ2-1, with 8 positions matching TRBD2. Looked up from germline, CDR1 is PRHDT and CDR2 is FYEKMQ (reference sequence). V trimming: 3 bases; J trimming: 3 bases; junction bases outside the gene matches: 10. CDR3 length equals 17 residues. Here the CDR3 DNA reads TGTGCCAGCAGCTTTAGCGGGAAGGCCGGAGGCTACAATGAGCAGTTCTTC. Translated, it gives CASSFSGKAGGYNEQFF.

The V and J genes are TRBV6-1 and TRBJ1-2, with D possibly being TRBD1 (6 bases). V was cut by 5 bases and J by 7 bases, with 11 bases left in between. Germline V lookup: CDR1 MNHNS, CDR2 SASEGT. This CDR3 comprises 12 residues. CDR3 sequence (DNA): TGTGCCAGCAGTCCTAGACAGGTTGGCTACACCTTC. Protein product: CASSPRQVGYTF.

The genes are TRBV10-1 and TRBJ2-3; 10 bases line up with TRBD1. CDR1 is WNHNN, CDR2 SYGVQD, per germline (reference sequence). Germline trimming cut 3 bases from V and 7 bases from J; bases unmatched to any gene: 10. CDR3 size: 16 residues. The chain's CDR3 is CASSDPRDRGLHTQYF. The DNA of the CDR3 is TGCGCCAGCAGTGATCCCCGGGACAGGGGCCTTCATACGCAGTATTTT.

This sequence joins TRBV6-1 and TRBJ1-6, with 7 bases aligning to TRBD1. V dropped 1 base and J dropped 8; count of bases not matched to a gene: 14. Looked up from germline, CDR1 is MNHNS and CDR2 is SASEGT. This CDR3 spans 18 amino acids. The CDR3 nucleotides read TGTGCCAGCAGTGAAGTTAATTGGCAGGGGGTTATAGATTCACCCCTCCACTTT. This codes for CASSEVNWQGVIDSPLHF.

The rearrangement uses TRBV5-6 and TRBJ1-1; 12 bases map to TRBD1. Germline loops: CDR1 SGHDT, CDR2 YYEEEE. The CDR3 contains 14 residues. J gave up 9 bases and V 4 bases, and 7 bases lay outside the gene matches. CDR3 sequence: CASSNRGQGAQAFF. CDR3 DNA: TGTGCCAGCAGCAACCGGGGACAGGGGGCCCAAGCTTTCTTT.

The chain is built from TRBV6-6 and TRBJ1-5; D is uncertain. CDR1 and CDR2 from the germline V gene are MNHNY and SVGAGI (reference sequence). The CDR3 consists of 14 residues. Trimming left V 5 bases short and J 4 bases short, with 12 bases between. The CDR3 spells CASSPSGENQPQHF. The CDR3 DNA reads as TGTGCCAGCAGTCCGTCCGGGGAGAATCAGCCCCAGCATTTT.

This clone was detected only once. V is TRBV21-1 and J is TRBJ2-4. TRBV21-1 is noted as a pseudogene. The CDR3 length is 11 residues. The CDR3 nucleotides are TGTGCCGGCAGGGCCAAAAACATTCAGTACTTC. Encoded protein: CAGRAKNIQYF.

This chain links TRBV19 with TRBJ1-2; D unclear. V dropped 5 bases and J dropped 3 bases, with 16 bases sitting between them. The CDR3 extends over 15 amino acids. Looked up from germline, CDR1 is LNHDA and CDR2 is SQIVND (reference sequence). The DNA for the CDR3 is TGTGCCAGTAGTTATGATTTCGGGGTTGACTATGGCTACACCTTC. Translation: CASSYDFGVDYGYTF. The complete variable domain, with remaining parts taken from reference TRBV19 and TRBJ1-2, reads DGGITQSPKYLFRKEGQNVTLSCEQNLNHDAMYWYRQDPGQGLRLIYYSQIVNDFQKGDIAEGYSVSREKKESFPLTVTSAQKNPTAFYLCASSYDFGVDYGYTFGSGTRLTVV.

Only one count was recorded for this clone. This sequence joins TRBV30 and TRBJ1-1; possibly TRBD1 for D (5 bases). Looked up from germline, CDR1 is GTSNPN and CDR2 is SVGIG (reference sequence). The germline V and J ends were trimmed by 0 bases and 8 bases, with 19 bases remaining between them. This CDR3 has 15 residues. This CDR3 is CAWSVPTYPGAEAFF. The CDR3 coding sequence is TGTGCCTGGAGTGTACCGACGTACCCTGGGGCGGAAGCTTTCTTT.

The sample holds one count of this clone. The chain recombines TRBV5-1 with TRBJ2-3; D perhaps matches TRBD2 (5 bases). The ends were cut back, 3 bases at V and 2 bases at J, with 16 bases in the middle. The germline gives CDR1 SGHRS, CDR2 YFSETQ. The CDR3 runs to 16 residues. CDR3 coding DNA: TGCGCCAGCAGCTCAGGACTGGCAGGCTCCACAGATACGCAGTATTTT. Translating it yields CASSSGLAGSTDTQYF.

In its sample, this clone was seen a few times. The V gene is TRBV19, the J gene TRBJ1-1; a possible D gene is TRBD1 (6 bases). The V gene's germline CDR1 is LNHDA and CDR2 SQIVND (reference sequence). V lost 7 bases and J lost 0, with 12 bases in between. This CDR3 contains 14 residues. This CDR3 reads CASNLRGVNTEAFF. The CDR3 coding sequence is TGTGCCAGTAATTTGAGGGGGGTGAACACTGAAGCTTTCTTT.